This TCR beta chain was sequenced for a study of blood T cell repertoires in COVID-19 (dated by TCRdb to about 2020). Background on the whole study: Samples from collaborators originated in the United States, Italy and Spain and spanned both the acute and convalescent phases of COVID-19. The samples were drawn from two sources: the first 160 participants of the ongoing ImmuneRACE study, and 950 to 1,500 subjects contributed by 6 global collaborators. The material from the prospective study consisted of cDNA or gDNA derived from T cells, B-cell-depleted T cells, or PBMCs. Nearly every sample came with metadata listing a de-identified subject ID, COVID-19 status, age in years and sex. Where available, HLA class I and class II types were obtained from metadata supplied by the sample provider rather than from assay-based typing. The repertoires were released in a freely available public database intended as a resource for research on the immune response to SARS-CoV-2. The dataset comprised deeply sampled blood TCRbeta repertoires from subjects exposed to, actively infected with, or recovered from COVID-19.

Study-wide findings and limitations: The quantity of clinical and demographic metadata differed by source and by participant and was supplied without curation.

Whole blood was collected in K2EDTA tubes by collaborating institutions according to the institutions' own protocols. For TCRbeta analysis, collaborator samples were shipped as frozen whole blood, as isolated PBMCs, or as DNA extracted from either sample type. About this clone itself: This receptor's antigen is unknown. No per-base quality is available; no much larger clone lies one base away.

TCRbeta CDR3 regions were amplified from genomic DNA by means of the immunoSEQ Assay, a bias-controlled multiplex PCR. In the source study's methods: Within the assay, amplification of reference gene primers was used to estimate how many nucleated cells each sample contained. To quantify the absolute abundance of each unique TCRbeta CDR3 rearrangement, sequence reads were collapsed and filtered. For each sample, productive Simpson clonality was calculated by taking the square root of Simpson's diversity index across productive rearrangements. This immuneACCESS table, as held by TCRdb, lists in-frame sequences with V and J called but not all clones. Of the missing ones, under half trace to an unresolved V gene in checked studies; the others have no known cause. The V and J calls and clone size come from that table; D and trimming were worked out from the DNA. The sample profile shows around 310,000 clones; 70% to 90% of them were found once. The ten largest clones add up to around 13% of the sample.

V is cut back by 3 bases and J by 2 bases, with 0 bases in the junction unmatched. From a lookup of the germline V gene, CDR1 and CDR2 are LGHNA and YNFKEQ. The CDR3 contains 13 residues, cysteine and phenylalanine counted. Just the 39-base CDR3 DNA is kept, in frame starting at base 1. The receptor comes from a woman in her fifties or sixties with acute or convalescent COVID-19. The V and J segments used are TRBV4-2 and TRBJ1-2; the junction holds 7 bases that match TRBD1. Source material: peripheral blood. The CDR3 protein is CASSQGQNYGYTF. The DNA sequence follows: TGTGCCAGCAGCCAGGGACAGAACTATGGCTACACCTTC.